This TCR beta chain was recorded in a study of control samples from healthy donors and cancer patients. CDR3 length equals 17 residues. Germline V gene data show CDR1 as SGHKS and CDR2 as YYEKEE (reference sequence). The germline V and J ends were trimmed by 3 bases and 0 bases, with 16 bases remaining between them. The repertoire was sequenced with immunoSEQ multiplex PCR; TCRdb's copy has only in-frame clones and lacks some. The sample holds over 100,000 clones, just under 95% seen once. This clone was seen more than once but under ten times. The rearrangement links TRBV5-5 to TRBJ1-3; no reliable D call. The sample taken for sequencing was blood. The source of this sequence is a man between 18 and 29 years old in good health. The CDR3 is CASSSFSVRSSGNTIYF. CDR3 nucleotides: TGTGCCAGCAGCTCCTTCTCTGTGAGGTCCTCTGGAAACACCATATATTTT. The variable domain in full, with the rest retrieved from reference TRBV5-5 and TRBJ1-3, is DAGVTQSPTHLIKTRGQQVTLRCSPISGHKSVSWYQQVLGQGPQFIFQYYEKEERGRGNFPDRFSARQFPNYSSELNVNALLLGDSALYLCASSSFSVRSSGNTIYFGEGSWLTVV.